Described below is a single T cell receptor beta chain sequence and its context. Its antigen remains unknown. The treatment denotes: around 19 received Ad26.COV2.S at low or high dose, single or two shots; about 5 received placebo; per-sample allocation not given. The study sampled participants on day 63 after the first vaccine or placebo injection. The CDR3 sequence is 12 residues long. CDR1 is GTSNPN and CDR2 is SVGIG in the germline V gene (reference sequence). Between the trimmed V and J ends, which lost 2 bases and 7 bases, there was a span of 9 bases. These data come from a study of Ad26.COV2.S vaccination and SARS-CoV-2 variants. General study points: The TCR-based breadth and depth measures might underestimate overall T cell responses. Substantial breadth was reportedly displayed by spike-specific CD8+ and CD4+ T cell responses after vaccination. Recipients given vaccine exceeded placebo recipients in spike-specific TCR breadth. People who got the vaccine or the placebo had similar non-spike TCR breadth.

TCRdb keeps only in-frame clones here, not all; method: immunoSEQ multiplex PCR. The sample records 350,000 to 400,000 clones, 75% to 90% being singletons. The chain combines TRBV30 with TRBJ2-1, with unresolved D. This clonotype was sampled from a person between 18 and 59 years old who received the Ad26.COV2.S COVID-19 vaccine or a placebo. Here the sequenced sample was peripheral blood, taken in a trial of Ad26.COV2.S vaccine versus placebo. CDR3 DNA: TGTGCCTGGAGTTTGATCGGGAATGAGCAGTTCTTC. Translated: CAWSLIGNEQFF. Using reference TRBV30 and TRBJ2-1 for the parts outside the CDR3, the full variable domain is SQTIHQWPATLVQPVGSPLSLECTVEGTSNPNLYWYRQAAGRGLQLLFYSVGIGQISSEVPQNLSASRPQDRQFILSSKKLLLSDSGFYLCAWSLIGNEQFFGPGTRLTVL.